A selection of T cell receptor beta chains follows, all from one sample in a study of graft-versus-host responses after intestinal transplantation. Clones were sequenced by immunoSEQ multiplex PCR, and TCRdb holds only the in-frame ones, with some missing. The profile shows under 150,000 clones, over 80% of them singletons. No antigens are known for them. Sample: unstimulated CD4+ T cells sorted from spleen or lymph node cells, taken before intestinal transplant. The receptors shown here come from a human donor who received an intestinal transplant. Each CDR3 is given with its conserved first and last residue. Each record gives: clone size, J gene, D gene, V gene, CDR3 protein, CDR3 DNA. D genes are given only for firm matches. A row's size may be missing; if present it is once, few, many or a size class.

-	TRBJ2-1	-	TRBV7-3	CASSLNHRVNEQFF	TGTGCCAGCAGCTTAAATCACAGGGTGAATGAGCAGTTCTTC
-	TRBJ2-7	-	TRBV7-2	CASSKNYEQYF	TGTGCCAGCAGCAAAAACTACGAGCAGTACTTC
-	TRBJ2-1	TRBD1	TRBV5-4	CASSSGQAREQFF	TGTGCCAGCAGCTCGGGACAGGCCAGGGAGCAGTTCTTC
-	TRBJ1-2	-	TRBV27	CASSPQEGGDGYTF	TGTGCCAGCAGCCCGCAGGAAGGAGGGGATGGCTACACCTTC
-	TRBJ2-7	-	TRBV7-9	CASSLEASVAYEQYF	TGTGCCAGCAGCTTAGAAGCTAGCGTAGCCTACGAGCAGTACTTC
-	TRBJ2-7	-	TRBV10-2	CASLLTSELGRTYEQYF	TGCGCCAGCTTGTTGACTAGTGAGCTTGGCAGGACCTACGAGCAGTACTTC
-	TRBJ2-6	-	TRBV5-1	CASGLPGPASGANVLTF	TGCGCCAGCGGCTTACCAGGGCCCGCTTCTGGGGCCAACGTCCTGACTTTC
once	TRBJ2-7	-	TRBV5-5	CASSLGATTANEQYF	TGTGCCAGCAGCTTGGGGGCCACAACTGCTAACGAGCAGTACTTC
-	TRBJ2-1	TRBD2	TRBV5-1	CASSLLAEDNEQFF	TGCGCCAGCAGCTTGCTAGCGGAGGACAATGAGCAGTTCTTC
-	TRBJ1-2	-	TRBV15	CATSRDSRPEGYTF	TGTGCCACCAGCAGAGATAGTCGGCCTGAGGGCTACACCTTC
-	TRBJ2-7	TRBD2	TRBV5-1	CASSLGMGLVNEQYF	TGCGCCAGCAGCTTGGGGATGGGACTAGTTAACGAGCAGTACTTC
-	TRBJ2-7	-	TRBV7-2	CASSSQGSLPGNEQYF	TGTGCCAGCAGCTCCCAAGGGTCGCTCCCGGGGAACGAGCAGTACTTC
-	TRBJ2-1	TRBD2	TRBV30	CAWRSRGGPISLGESNEQFF	TGTGCCTGGAGATCACGGGGAGGGCCCATATCTCTAGGGGAGAGCAATGAGCAGTTCTTC
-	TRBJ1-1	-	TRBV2	CASREQVEAFF	TGTGCCAGCAGGGAACAGGTCGAAGCTTTCTTT
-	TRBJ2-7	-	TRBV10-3	CAISELGGNEQYF	TGTGCCATCAGTGAACTAGGAGGAAACGAGCAGTACTTC
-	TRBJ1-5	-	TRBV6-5	CASSASSYSNQPQHF	TGTGCCAGCAGTGCCTCAAGTTATAGCAATCAGCCCCAGCATTTT
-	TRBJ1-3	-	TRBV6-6	CASSPLDTSSGNTIYF	TGTGCCAGCAGTCCCTTGGACACCTCCTCTGGAAACACCATATATTTT
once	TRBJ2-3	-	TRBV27	CASSLDRRFDTQYF	TGTGCCAGCAGTTTAGACAGAAGGTTTGATACGCAGTATTTT
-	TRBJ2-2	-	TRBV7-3	CASTPWGDSSNTGELFF	TGTGCCAGCACCCCCTGGGGGGACAGCTCTAACACCGGGGAGCTGTTTTTT
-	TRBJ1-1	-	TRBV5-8	CASSLIWEMNTEAFF	TGTGCCAGCAGCTTGATCTGGGAGATGAACACTGAAGCTTTCTTT
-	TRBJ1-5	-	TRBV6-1	CASSAPTFGVRDSNQPQHF	TGTGCCAGCAGTGCCCCTACCTTCGGGGTGAGGGATAGCAATCAGCCCCAGCATTTT
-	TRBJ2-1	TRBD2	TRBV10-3	CAISVELAGGTNNEQFF	TGTGCCATCAGTGTCGAACTAGCGGGAGGGACAAACAATGAGCAGTTCTTC
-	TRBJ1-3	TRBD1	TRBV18	CASSYDRGSSGNTIYF	TGTGCCAGCTCCTATGACAGGGGGAGCTCTGGAAACACCATATATTTT
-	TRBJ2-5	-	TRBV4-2	CASSLGLNQETQYF	TGTGCCAGCAGCCTCGGACTAAACCAAGAGACCCAGTACTTC
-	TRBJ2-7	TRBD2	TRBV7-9	CASSSGLAGYEQYF	TGTGCCAGCAGCTCGGGACTAGCGGGGTACGAGCAGTACTTC
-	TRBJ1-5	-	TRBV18	CASSQSTRAGDQPQHF	TGTGCCAGCTCCCAATCGACACGGGCGGGTGATCAGCCCCAGCATTTT
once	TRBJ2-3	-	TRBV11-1	CASSLSVVGTDTQYF	TGTGCCAGCAGCTTATCCGTCGTTGGCACAGATACGCAGTATTTT
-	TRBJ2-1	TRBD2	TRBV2	CASRIAGGPPNEQFF	TGTGCCAGCAGAATAGCGGGAGGGCCCCCCAATGAGCAGTTCTTC
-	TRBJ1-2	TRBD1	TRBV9	CASSPPTGGRGYTF	TGTGCCAGCAGCCCACCTACAGGGGGACGTGGCTACACCTTC
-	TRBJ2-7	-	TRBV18	CASSTGTGSEYEQYF	TGTGCCAGCTCAACGGGGACGGGCTCCGAATACGAGCAGTACTTC
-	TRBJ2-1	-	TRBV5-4	CASSSKAGASYNEQFF	TGTGCCAGCAGTTCCAAGGCAGGGGCCTCCTACAATGAGCAGTTCTTC
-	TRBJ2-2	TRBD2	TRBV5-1	CASSLGTSGSNTGELFF	TGCGCCAGCAGCCTTGGGACTAGCGGGAGTAATACCGGGGAGCTGTTTTTT
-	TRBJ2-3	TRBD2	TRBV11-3	CASSPGLAGGRTDTQYF	TGTGCCAGCAGCCCCGGACTAGCGGGAGGCCGCACAGATACGCAGTATTTT
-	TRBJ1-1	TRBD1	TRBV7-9	CASRVGQGTEAFF	TGTGCCAGCAGGGTAGGACAGGGCACTGAAGCTTTCTTT
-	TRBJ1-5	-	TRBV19	CASSISPVYSNQPQHF	TGTGCCAGTAGTATCTCTCCGGTGTATAGCAATCAGCCCCAGCATTTT
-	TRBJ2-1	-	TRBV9	CASSVVGQTYNEQFF	TGTGCCAGCAGCGTAGTTGGACAGACCTACAATGAGCAGTTCTTC
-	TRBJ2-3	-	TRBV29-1	CSVAQLGDTTDTQYF	TGCAGCGTTGCCCAATTGGGGGACACAACAGATACGCAGTATTTT
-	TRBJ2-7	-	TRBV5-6	CASSLFRVHEQYF	TGTGCCAGCAGCTTATTCAGGGTCCACGAGCAGTACTTC
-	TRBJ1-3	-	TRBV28	CASSLWEGNTIYF	TGTGCCAGCAGTTTATGGGAGGGAAACACCATATATTTT
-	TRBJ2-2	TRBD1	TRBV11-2	CASSLGGGAGGELFF	TGTGCCAGCAGCTTAGGAGGGGGCGCGGGCGGGGAGCTGTTTTTT
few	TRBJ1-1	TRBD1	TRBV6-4	CASRRDSLNTEAFF	TGTGCCAGCAGGAGGGACAGCCTGAACACTGAAGCTTTCTTT
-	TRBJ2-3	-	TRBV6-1	CASTPQGGTQYF	TGTGCCAGCACACCCCAGGGGGGCACGCAGTATTTT
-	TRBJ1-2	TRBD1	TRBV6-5	CASSPDRGQHGYTF	TGTGCCAGCAGTCCAGACAGGGGGCAGCATGGCTACACCTTC
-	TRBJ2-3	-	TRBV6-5	CASSYSDWRTDTQYF	TGTGCCAGCAGTTACTCTGACTGGCGCACAGATACGCAGTATTTT
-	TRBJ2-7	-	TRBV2	CASSDSGLGEQYF	TGTGCCAGCAGTGATTCGGGGCTTGGCGAGCAGTACTTC
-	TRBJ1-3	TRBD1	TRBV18	CASSPTGYSGNTIYF	TGTGCCAGCTCCCCGACAGGGTACTCTGGAAACACCATATATTTT
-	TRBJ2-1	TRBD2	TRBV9	CASSGTSGTSVHNEQFF	TGTGCCAGCAGCGGGACCTCCGGGACTAGCGTGCACAATGAGCAGTTCTTC
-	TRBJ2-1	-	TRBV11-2	CASSLTVGAAIYNEQFF	TGTGCCAGCAGCTTAACAGTCGGAGCGGCGATCTACAATGAGCAGTTCTTC
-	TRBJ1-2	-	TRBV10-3	CAISEDSYGYTF	TGTGCCATCAGTGAGGACAGCTATGGCTACACCTTC
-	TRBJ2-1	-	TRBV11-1	CASSLFWQNEQFF	TGTGCCAGCAGCTTATTCTGGCAGAATGAGCAGTTCTTC
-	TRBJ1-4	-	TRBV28	CASSLHYREKLFF	TGTGCCAGCAGTCTCCACTACCGTGAAAAACTGTTTTTT
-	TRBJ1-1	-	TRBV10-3	CATTGVSTEAFF	TGTGCCACCACGGGGGTATCCACTGAAGCTTTCTTT
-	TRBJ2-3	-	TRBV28	CASTLGGVDTQYF	TGTGCCAGCACCCTCGGGGGTGTAGATACGCAGTATTTT
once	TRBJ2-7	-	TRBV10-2	CASQITDEQYF	TGCGCCAGTCAAATCACGGACGAGCAGTACTTC